Listed below are T cell receptor beta chains from one sample, sequenced in a study of T cell responses to AZD1222 COVID-19 vaccine. The assay was immunoSEQ multiplex PCR, and TCRdb's table has in-frame clones only and misses some. Seen here are approximately 130,000 clones, approximately 86% observed once, and the top ten hold roughly 6.1%. Sequenced here: peripheral blood, sampled 28 days after the second AZD1222 dose. The origin of the receptors is an adult who received the AZD1222 COVID-19 vaccine. Each CDR3 is given with its conserved first and last residue. The D gene is left open where the match is weak. Some rows have no size entry. The others give once, few or many, or a class for an expanded clone.

clone size	D gene	V gene	J gene	CDR3 DNA	CDR3 protein
-	-	TRBV5-8	TRBJ1-1	TGTGCCAGCAGCTTGGTGTCCGACACTGAAGCTTTCTTT	CASSLVSDTEAFF
-	TRBD1	TRBV6-5	TRBJ1-4	TGTGCCAGCAGTCCAGGACAGGAGGAAAAACTGTTTTTT	CASSPGQEEKLFF
once	-	TRBV14	TRBJ1-6	TGTGCCAGCAGCCATGGTCGGCCCTTGCCCCTCCACTTT	CASSHGRPLPLHF
-	-	TRBV7-7	TRBJ2-5	TGTGCTAGCAGCTTAGTGGTGGCTCAGGAGACCCAGTACTTC	CASSLVVAQETQYF
-	-	TRBV9	TRBJ1-5	TGTGCCAGCAGCGTGGGGGACGTTAGCAATCAGCCCCAGCATTTT	CASSVGDVSNQPQHF
-	TRBD1	TRBV13	TRBJ2-1	TGTGCCAGCAGCCTGTACAATAGGGACAGCCCCCACGTATTCTTC	CASSLYNRDSPHVFF
once	-	TRBV6-5	TRBJ2-1	TGTGCCAGCAGTATGGGAGCGGGCGACAATGAGCAGTTCTTC	CASSMGAGDNEQFF
-	TRBD1	TRBV6-5	TRBJ2-2	TGTGCCAGCAGGCCTCAGGGGGCGGACACCGGGGAGCTGTTTTTT	CASRPQGADTGELFF
-	TRBD1	TRBV6-5	TRBJ1-5	TGTGCCAGCAGTAGTCACAGGGGTCCCAATCAGCCCCAGCATTTT	CASSSHRGPNQPQHF
-	-	TRBV4-1	TRBJ1-2	TGCGCCAGCAGCCAAGGAGTTTATGGCTACACCTTC	CASSQGVYGYTF
once	TRBD1	TRBV6-5	TRBJ1-1	TGTGCCAGCAGTCTTCAGGGGGACACTGAAGCTTTCTTT	CASSLQGDTEAFF
-	TRBD2	TRBV19	TRBJ2-1	TGTGCCAGTAGTACGGGACTAGCGGGAGGGCCGGTCTACAATGAGCAGTTCTTC	CASSTGLAGGPVYNEQFF
once	TRBD1	TRBV28	TRBJ1-5	TGTGCCAGCAGTTTACCCGGGACAGGAAGAAATCAGCCCCAGCATTTT	CASSLPGTGRNQPQHF
-	-	TRBV7-2	TRBJ2-7	TGTGCCAGCAGCTTAGCCCCGACAGGCTACGAGCAGTACTTC	CASSLAPTGYEQYF
-	-	TRBV18	TRBJ1-5	TGTGCCAGCTCACCTCGCGGGAGCAATCAGCCCCAGCATTTT	CASSPRGSNQPQHF
-	-	TRBV2	TRBJ1-3	TGTGCCAGCAATCAACAGGGAGCCGGAAACACCATATATTTT	CASNQQGAGNTIYF
-	-	TRBV7-8	TRBJ1-5	TGTGCCAGCAGCTTAGTCACTGGGGTCAGGAATCAGCCCCAGCATTTT	CASSLVTGVRNQPQHF